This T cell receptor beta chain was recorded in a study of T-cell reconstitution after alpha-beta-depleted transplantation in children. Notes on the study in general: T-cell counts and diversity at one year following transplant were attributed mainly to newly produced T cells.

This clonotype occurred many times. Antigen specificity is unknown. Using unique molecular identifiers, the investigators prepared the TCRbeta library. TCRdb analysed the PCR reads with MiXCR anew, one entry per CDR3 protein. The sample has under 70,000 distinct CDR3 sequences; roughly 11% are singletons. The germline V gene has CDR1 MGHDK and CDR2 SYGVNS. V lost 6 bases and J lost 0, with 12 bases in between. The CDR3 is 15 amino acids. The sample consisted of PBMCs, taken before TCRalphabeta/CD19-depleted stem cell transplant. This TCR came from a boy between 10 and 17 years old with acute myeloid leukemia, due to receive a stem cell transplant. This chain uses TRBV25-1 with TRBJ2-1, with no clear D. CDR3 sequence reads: CASRYKGSSYNEQFF. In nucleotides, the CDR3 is TGTGCCAGCAGGTATAAGGGAAGCTCCTACAATGAGCAGTTCTTC.